This TCR beta chain was captured by sequencing in a study of T cell changes during pregnancy in multiple sclerosis. The CDR3 is made up of 15 amino acids. Trimming stripped 0 bases from V and 6 bases from J, with 14 bases between. Germline CDR1 and CDR2: LGHNT and FRNRAP. Method: immunoSEQ multiplex PCR; TCRdb's copy keeps in-frame clones and lacks some. The sample shows about 98,000 clones, about 91% of them seen only once. The rearrangement uses TRBV12-5 and TRBJ1-1; D gene unclear. The sample consisted of peripheral blood, taken after pregnancy. The TCR was taken from a female donor in good health, enrolled as a control in a pregnancy study. The CDR3 coding sequence is TGTGCTAGTGGTTTGGTACTTACAGAAATGGCTGAAGCTTTCTTT. This codes for CASGLVLTEMAEAFF.